The clone carrying this TCR beta chain was picked up one time. This sample is part of a study of blood T cell repertoires in COVID-19. Looking at the study overall: The cDNA or gDNA used as material had been derived from T cells, B-cell-depleted T cells, or PBMCs.

In the authors' methods: Researchers report that nucleated cell counts were estimated from reference gene primer amplification. Data came from immunoSEQ multiplex PCR; TCRdb stores just in-frame clones and leaves some out. V and J calls and clone size are those listed in that table; D and trimming were worked out from the DNA. The table includes approximately 41,000 clones, under 85% detected once. CDR1 and CDR2 from the germline V gene are SGHDT and YYEEEE. This CDR3 has 14 residues. The V and J ends lost 3 bases and 2 bases, in that order; junction bases with no gene match: 3. The V call is TRBV5-6, the J call TRBJ1-2, with 8 bases lining up with TRBD1. This receptor was obtained from an elderly woman with acute or convalescent COVID-19. The specimen sequenced was peripheral blood. CDR3 sequence reads: CASSSRQGNYGYTF. CDR3 coding DNA: TGTGCCAGCAGCTCTCGACAGGGGAACTATGGCTACACCTTC. Full variable domain (remainder filled in from reference TRBV5-6 and TRBJ1-2): DAGVTQSPTHLIKTRGQQVTLRCSPKSGHDTVSWYQQALGQGPQFIFQYYEEEERQRGNFPDRFSGHQFPNYSSELNVNALLLGDSALYLCASSSRQGNYGYTFGSGTRLTVV.